A single T cell receptor beta chain is shown here with its context. This sample was taken from a study of blood T cell repertoires in COVID-19. Looking at the study overall: Samples representing acute and convalescent COVID-19 were sourced from the United States, Italy and Spain. PBMCs, B-cell-depleted T cells, or T cells provided the cDNA or gDNA that made up the material.

Germline-derived CDR1 and CDR2 are WSHSY and SAAADI. Trimming cost V 8 bases and J 0 bases, with 14 bases left between them. The CDR3 spans 15 residues. Study processing details: Cell counts per sample came from amplifying reference gene primers. Here immunoSEQ multiplex PCR was the method, and the copy in TCRdb shows in-frame clones only, minus some. That table supplies the V and J calls and clone size; D and trimming were determined from the DNA. The sample records roughly 290,000 clones, about 82% being singletons. This receptor was taken from a woman in her forties or fifties with active or convalescent COVID-19. The specimen sequenced was peripheral blood. The chain links TRBV10-2 to TRBJ2-1; D not resolved. The CDR3, as DNA: TGCGCCAGCTGTCTCGCGGCTAGCTCCTACAATGAGCAGTTCTTC. It is translated as CASCLAASSYNEQFF.